The entry below gives a single TCR beta chain sequence along with its context. The entry originates in a study of radiotherapy plus CTLA-4 blockade in lung cancer. TCRdb's table, derived via immunoSEQ multiplex PCR, lists solely in-frame clones and lacks some. The sample carries tens of thousands of clones, 60% to 85% recorded once. The length of the CDR3 is 14 residues. V shed 5 bases and J shed 4 bases, with 14 bases lying between them. Germline CDR1 is LNHDA and CDR2 is SQIVND (reference sequence). The chain uses TRBV19 and TRBJ1-2; D is unresolved. The sequencing here drew on peripheral blood, taken from a patient treated with radiotherapy plus ipilimumab. The receptor's source is a human donor with non-small cell lung cancer who had a partial response to radiotherapy plus ipilimumab. Some clones in this sample may be carry-over from other donors' samples. CDR3 bases: TGTGCCAGTAGTTCAGTCGCAGGATCCTATGGCTACACCTTC. It yields the protein CASSSVAGSYGYTF.